Listed here are 19 T cell receptor beta chains from one sample, sequenced in a study of OX40 agonist ivuxolimab in advanced cancers. The method was immunoSEQ multiplex PCR; TCRdb's version includes in-frame clones alone and lacks a portion of them. The repertoire holds 15,000 or so clones, with approximately 80% as singletons. Here the sequenced sample was CD4+ or CD8+ T cells sorted from blood, taken in a trial of the OX40 agonist ivuxolimab. The receptors were sampled from an adult with an advanced solid tumor such as melanoma, head and neck, liver or kidney cancer.

This chain uses TRBV28 with TRBJ1-4; D might be TRBD1 (5 bases). CDR3 length equals 11 residues. Trimming removed 8 bases at V and 7 bases at J, with 8 bases between. Looked up from germline, CDR1 is MDHEN and CDR2 is SYDVKM. As DNA, the CDR3 is TGTGCCAGCCCGCAGGGTGAAAAACTGTTTTTT. Translation: CASPQGEKLFF. Full variable domain (outside the CDR3, taken from reference TRBV28 and TRBJ1-4): DVKVTQSSRYLVKRTGEKVFLECVQDMDHENMFWYRQDPGLGLRLIYFSYDVKMKEKGDIPEGYSVSREKKERFSLILESASTNQTSMYLCASPQGEKLFFGSGTQLSVL.

The V call is TRBV4-3, the J call TRBJ2-7; D unresolved. The ends were cut back, 4 bases at V and 3 bases at J, with 16 bases in the middle. Germline V lookup: CDR1 LGHNA, CDR2 YSLEER. The CDR3 extends over 15 amino acids. CDR3 loop: CASSRSDGPYYEQYF. Written as DNA, the CDR3 is TGCGCCAGCAGCCGATCTGACGGGCCCTACTACGAGCAGTACTTC.

This clone has only a few counts. The rearrangement joins TRBV4-3 to TRBJ2-1; tentative D call: TRBD2 (7 bases). The germline V and J ends were trimmed by 4 bases and 7 bases, with 17 bases remaining between them. The V gene's germline CDR1 is LGHNA and CDR2 YSLEER. The CDR3 spans 15 residues. The CDR3 region is CASSLGGGPKNEQFF. CDR3 bases: TGCGCCAGCAGCCTAGGGGGGGGGCCGAAAAATGAGCAGTTCTTC.

Notes on this clone: Being one base from a much bigger clone, this may be a read error. The CDR3 nucleotides are TGTGCCGTCAGTGAGTCGTTGGACAGCCAAGAGACCCAGTACTTC. This gives the protein CAVSESLDSQETQYF. V usage is TRBV10-3 and J usage is TRBJ2-5; a weak D match, TRBD1 (6 bases). The germline CDR1 and CDR2 sequences are ENHRY and SYGVKD. CDR3 length: 15 residues.

CDR3 loop: CATSRDSYEQYF. Written as DNA, the CDR3 is TGTGCCACCAGCAGAGATTCCTACGAGCAGTACTTC. V gene TRBV15 combines with J gene TRBJ2-5, with unresolved D. The end of the DNA fits TRBJ2-7 better, so the J call may be wrong. Germline CDR1 is LNHNV and CDR2 is YYDKDF (reference sequence). The CDR3 has 12 amino acids.

V and J are TRBV7-3 and TRBJ1-1; 9 bases are shared with TRBD1. The germline gives CDR1 SGHTA, CDR2 FQGTGA. CDR3 length: 13 amino acids. Trimming at V came to 6 bases and at J to 5 bases, leaving 4 bases not matched to a gene. The CDR3 bases are TGTGCCAGCAGGTTGGGACAGGGTACTGAAGCTTTCTTT. Protein: CASRLGQGTEAFF.

The chain couples TRBV5-8 to TRBJ2-3; D possibly corresponds to TRBD2 (6 bases). This CDR3 is 14 amino acids long. Trimming removed 0 bases from V and 2 bases from J, with 7 bases in between. CDR1 is SGHTS and CDR2 is YDEGEE in the germline V gene. The CDR3 region is CASSLGGTTDTQYF. In DNA form, the CDR3 reads TGTGCCAGCAGCTTGGGCGGGACCACAGATACGCAGTATTTT.

The chain is built from TRBV7-2 and TRBJ2-3; the match to TRBD2 covers 9 bases. The germline V gene has CDR1 SGHTA and CDR2 FQGNSA. This CDR3 has 17 residues. Trimming took 3 bases from V and 2 from J; bases not matched to a gene: 9. The chain's CDR3 is CASSFLLAGAHTDTQYF. The DNA of the CDR3 is TGTGCCAGCAGCTTCCTATTAGCGGGGGCCCACACAGATACGCAGTATTTT.

The chain combines TRBV9 with TRBJ2-2, with D maybe TRBD2 (6 bases). The germline CDR1 and CDR2 sequences are SGDLS and YYNGEE. V dropped 4 bases and J dropped 13 bases, with 14 bases sitting between them. CDR3 size: 12 residues. The CDR3 is CASSLLGGGLFF. In nucleotides, the CDR3 is TGTGCCAGCAGCCTATTGGGAGGAGGGCTGTTTTTT.

This chain joins TRBV12-2 and TRBJ2-5; TRBD2, as called in the table, went unchecked against the DNA. TRBV12-2 is listed as a pseudogene. The CDR3 runs 14 residues. The CDR3 DNA sequence: TGTGCAAGTCGCCCATCCCAGCGACGGGAGACCCAGTACTTC. The encoded protein is CASRPSQRRETQYF.

The rearrangement links TRBV7-2 to TRBJ2-1, with 7 bases matching TRBD1. V trimming: 4 bases; J trimming: 2 bases; junction bases outside the gene matches: 5. The CDR3 is made up of 15 amino acids. Germline V CDR1 and CDR2: SGHTA, FQGNSA. This CDR3 reads CASSWNRGPYNEQFF. The CDR3 DNA follows: TGTGCCAGCAGCTGGAACAGGGGACCCTACAATGAGCAGTTCTTC.

V usage is TRBV10-1 and J usage is TRBJ1-1, with a possible D match to TRBD1 (5 bases). Trimming took 8 bases from V and 0 from J, leaving 16 bases between them. Per the germline V gene, CDR1 is WNHNN and CDR2 is SYGVQD (reference sequence). The CDR3 is made up of 15 amino acids. The CDR3 loop reads CASGVGGGMNTEAFF. CDR3 coding DNA: TGCGCCAGCGGTGTGGGGGGAGGGATGAACACTGAAGCTTTCTTT.

The V gene is TRBV28, the J gene TRBJ1-4, with 8 bases lining up with TRBD1. The germline gives CDR1 MDHEN, CDR2 SYDVKM. The CDR3 runs 16 residues. V dropped 4 bases and J dropped 8; count of bases not matched to a gene: 12. The CDR3 spells CASSSTIDRGGEKLFF. Here the CDR3 DNA reads TGTGCCAGCAGTTCTACAATAGACAGGGGAGGAGAAAAACTGTTTTTT. The variable domain in full, completed from reference TRBV28 and TRBJ1-4, reads DVKVTQSSRYLVKRTGEKVFLECVQDMDHENMFWYRQDPGLGLRLIYFSYDVKMKEKGDIPEGYSVSREKKERFSLILESASTNQTSMYLCASSSTIDRGGEKLFFGSGTQLSVL.

The chain links TRBV2 to TRBJ2-7; D is unclear. The germline V gene encodes CDR1 SNHLY and CDR2 FYNNEI. Trimming left V 7 bases short and J 7 bases short, with 8 bases between. The CDR3 has 10 amino acids. In DNA, the CDR3 is TGTGCCAGCATCGCCCGGGAGCAGTACTTC. Translating gives CASIAREQYF.

The genes are TRBV11-3 and TRBJ2-7; TRBD2 agrees at 11 bases. Germline CDR1 and CDR2: SGHNT and YENEEA. The CDR3 totals 17 residues. Trimming removed 5 bases from V and 6 bases from J; junction bases left unmatched: 15. CDR3 loop: CASSTPLSSGGRSEQYF. The CDR3 DNA follows: TGTGCCAGCAGCACCCCTCTTTCTAGCGGGGGGCGATCCGAGCAGTACTTC.

The chain links TRBV5-8 to TRBJ1-5; 9 nucleotides match TRBD1. CDR3 length equals 16 residues. Germline V gene sequence: CDR1 SGHTS, CDR2 YDEGEE. The V segment lost 4 bases and the J segment 0 bases; nucleotides outside the gene matches: 5. The CDR3 nucleotides are TGTGCCAGCAGCCGGGACAGGGATCTTAGCAATCAGCCCCAGCATTTT. This codes for CASSRDRDLSNQPQHF.

The genes are TRBV12-5 and TRBJ1-5; 7 nucleotides agree with TRBD1. The CDR3 is made up of 14 amino acids. CDR1 is LGHNT and CDR2 is FRNRAP in the germline V gene. After removal of 3 bases from V and 4 bases from J, the junction contained 3 bases not matched to a gene. The DNA of the CDR3 is TGTGCTAGTGGTTTAGCAGGGGGGAATCAGCCCCAGCATTTT. As protein: CASGLAGGNQPQHF.

The CDR3 loop reads CASSYIPKGTEAFF. Written as DNA, the CDR3 is TGTGCCAGCAGCTACATTCCTAAGGGCACTGAAGCTTTCTTT. The genes are TRBV11-2 and TRBJ1-1; unclear D gene. Looked up from germline, CDR1 is SGHAT and CDR2 is FQNNGV. Trimming shortened V by 4 bases and J by 4 bases, and 13 bases separated the two germline ends. The CDR3 has 14 amino acids. Supplemented by reference TRBV11-2 and TRBJ1-1, the full variable domain reads EAGVAQSPRYKIIEKRQSVAFWCNPISGHATLYWYQQILGQGPKLLIQFQNNGVVDDSQLPKDRFSAERLKGVDSTLKIQPAKLEDSAVYLCASSYIPKGTEAFFGQGTRLTVV.

The chain links TRBV6-1 to TRBJ2-7; D perhaps matches TRBD2 (5 bases). CDR1 is MNHNS and CDR2 is SASEGT in the germline V gene. CDR3 length: 16 residues. V was shortened by 1 base and J by 7 bases, with 20 bases between the two germline ends. For the CDR3, the DNA is TGTGCCAGCAGTGAAGTGTGGGGAGCAGGTCGTCAGGAGCAGTACTTC. It is translated as CASSEVWGAGRQEQYF.